This entry lists 31 T cell receptor beta chains sequenced from one sample in a study of cytomegalovirus exposure and HLA in healthy donors. 13 Jbeta primers and 60 Vbeta primers were used for the PCR. The table came from immunoSEQ multiplex PCR; TCRdb's copy has only in-frame clones and leaves some out. This table holds 95,000 to 150,000 clones, around 82% found once. The sample consisted of PBMCs. The source of these receptors is a man under 40 in good health and CMV-seropositive.

The CDR3: CASSQERDQPQHF. CDR3 bases: TGTGCCAGCAGCCAAGAACGCGATCAGCCCCAGCATTTT. This chain uses TRBV14 with TRBJ1-5; D remains unclear. Trimming cost V 0 bases and J 5 bases, with 5 bases left between them. CDR1 and CDR2 from the germline V gene are SGHDN and FVKESK. The CDR3 is made up of 13 amino acids.

The chain carries TRBV7-2 and TRBJ2-7, with 8 bases matching TRBD1. CDR3 length: 14 amino acids. The V gene's germline CDR1 is SGHTA and CDR2 FQGNSA. J gave up 1 base and V 6 bases, and 5 bases lay outside the gene matches. The CDR3 sequence: CASRNRQGSYEQYF. The CDR3 region has the DNA TGTGCCAGCAGGAACAGACAGGGGTCCTACGAGCAGTACTTC.

This chain links TRBV11-2 with TRBJ2-7; tentative D call: TRBD2 (5 bases). CDR3 size: 19 residues. With 5 bases removed from V and 4 bases from J, the gap between germline ends came to 30 bases. The germline CDR1 and CDR2 sequences are SGHAT and FQNNGV. The CDR3 region is CASSGPLALLGLLPYEQYF. The CDR3 region has the DNA TGTGCCAGCAGCGGACCACTCGCTCTTCTTGGACTTTTACCTTACGAGCAGTACTTC.

The rearrangement links TRBV6-5 to TRBJ2-1, with 9 nucleotides matching TRBD2. From germline, CDR1 is MNHEY and CDR2 SVGAGI. The CDR3 contains 13 residues. Germline trimming cut 5 bases from V and 10 bases from J; bases unmatched to any gene: 6. CDR3 loop: CASSPGTSREQFF. CDR3 coding DNA: TGTGCCAGCAGTCCTGGGACTAGCCGGGAGCAGTTCTTC.

The V gene is TRBV11-2, the J gene TRBJ1-1, with 8 nucleotides matching TRBD1. This CDR3 comprises 17 residues. The V segment lost 1 base and the J segment 7 bases; nucleotides outside the gene matches: 14. The germline gives CDR1 SGHAT, CDR2 FQNNGV. The CDR3 region has the DNA TGTGCCAGCAGCTTAGCCCACCGGACAGGGATAGACGGTGAAGCTTTCTTT. This sequence encodes CASSLAHRTGIDGEAFF. Based on the CDR3 plus reference TRBV11-2 and TRBJ1-1, the full variable domain is EAGVAQSPRYKIIEKRQSVAFWCNPISGHATLYWYQQILGQGPKLLIQFQNNGVVDDSQLPKDRFSAERLKGVDSTLKIQPAKLEDSAVYLCASSLAHRTGIDGEAFFGQGTRLTVV.

The J gene is TRBJ2-1, the V gene TRBV7-2, with TRBD2 matching over 13 bases. Germline lookup yields CDR1 SGHTA and CDR2 FQGNSA. There are 16 residues in the CDR3. The V segment lost 6 bases and the J segment 4 bases; nucleotides outside the gene matches: 6. In nucleotides, the CDR3 is TGTGCCAGCAGACCCCGGACTAGCGGGAGTTACAATGAGCAGTTCTTC. This encodes CASRPRTSGSYNEQFF.

The V gene is TRBV5-4, the J gene TRBJ2-7, with TRBD2 identical over 9 bases. J was trimmed by 5 bases and V by 4 bases; bases with no gene match: 16. The germline gives CDR1 SGHNT, CDR2 YYREEE (reference sequence). This CDR3 is built from 17 residues. CDR3 nucleotides: TGTGCCAGCAGCCAAAACCTACTCGCGGGAGGGACCCACGAGCAGTACTTC. It codes for CASSQNLLAGGTHEQYF. The full variable domain, its missing parts supplied by reference TRBV5-4 and TRBJ2-7, is ETGVTQSPTHLIKTRGQQVTLRCSSQSGHNTVSWYQQALGQGPQFIFQYYREEENGRGNFPPRFSGLQFPNYSSELNVNALELDDSALYLCASSQNLLAGGTHEQYFGPGTRLTVT.

Only a few counts were recorded for this clone. V gene TRBV7-2 combines with J gene TRBJ1-2, with TRBD1 as a possible D gene (5 bases). The CDR3 runs to 14 residues. Trimming stripped 5 bases from V and 1 base from J, with 11 bases between. CDR1 and CDR2 from the germline V gene are SGHTA and FQGNSA. The DNA of the CDR3 is TGTGCCAGCAGCCGACAGATAGTTAACTATGGCTACACCTTC. The encoded protein is CASSRQIVNYGYTF.

The chain combines TRBV27 with TRBJ1-2; the D gene is possibly TRBD1 (6 bases). The CDR3 length is 14 residues. V was pared by 8 bases and J by 2 bases, with 15 bases between. Germline CDR1 MNHEY, CDR2 SMNVEV (reference sequence). CDR3 sequence: CASGGAGANYGYTF. For the CDR3, the DNA is TGTGCCAGCGGTGGGGCAGGGGCCAACTATGGCTACACCTTC.

This clone occurred a few times. This chain links TRBV19 with TRBJ2-7; 7 bases align to TRBD1. CDR1 is LNHDA, CDR2 SQIVND, per germline (reference sequence). The V and J ends lost 4 bases and 2 bases, in that order; junction bases with no gene match: 5. CDR3 length: 14 residues. For the CDR3, the DNA is TGTGCCAGTAGTACCCCGGGACAGACCTACGAGCAGTACTTC. Encoded protein: CASSTPGQTYEQYF. The variable domain in full, with the rest retrieved from reference TRBV19 and TRBJ2-7, is DGGITQSPKYLFRKEGQNVTLSCEQNLNHDAMYWYRQDPGQGLRLIYYSQIVNDFQKGDIAEGYSVSREKKESFPLTVTSAQKNPTAFYLCASSTPGQTYEQYFGPGTRLTVT.

The chain combines TRBV5-1 with TRBJ2-6; no reliable D call. The CDR3 sequence is 16 residues long. Germline-derived CDR1 and CDR2 are SGHRS and YFSETQ. V gave up 4 bases and J gave up 0 bases, with 11 bases separating them. The CDR3, as DNA: TGCGCCAGCAGCCCGTGGGCAGACTCTGGGGCCAACGTCCTGACTTTC. Translated: CASSPWADSGANVLTF.

The gene calls are TRBV4-1 and TRBJ2-7, with TRBD2 identical over 12 bases. This CDR3 has 18 residues. Germline trimming cut 2 bases from V and 3 bases from J; bases unmatched to any gene: 11. The germline V gene encodes CDR1 MGHRA and CDR2 YSYEKL. CDR3 bases: TGCGCCAGCAGCCAAAACCCCGGACTAGCGGGACAAATCTACGAGCAGTACTTC. It translates to CASSQNPGLAGQIYEQYF.

A few counts support this clone. The J gene is TRBJ2-2, the V gene TRBV27, with D possibly being TRBD1 (5 bases). CDR3 length: 19 residues. The germline CDR1 and CDR2 sequences are MNHEY and SMNVEV (reference sequence). Trimming shortened V by 6 bases and J by 1 base, and 24 bases separated the two germline ends. The chain's CDR3 is CASRAFLRWGERNTGELFF. CDR3 DNA: TGTGCCAGCAGGGCCTTCCTCCGGTGGGGCGAACGGAACACCGGGGAGCTGTTTTTT.

The chain is built from TRBV28 and TRBJ1-5; TRBD1 matches at 7 bases. J gave up 2 bases and V 7 bases, and 2 bases lay outside the gene matches. CDR1 is MDHEN, CDR2 SYDVKM, per germline. The CDR3 runs 13 residues. The CDR3 sequence is CASNDRGNQPQHF. CDR3 nucleotide sequence: TGTGCCAGCAACGACAGGGGCAATCAGCCCCAGCATTTT.

The CDR3 sequence: CASRSGETQYF. DNA of the CDR3: TGTGCCAGTAGGTCCGGTGAGACCCAGTACTTC. The chain carries TRBV19 and TRBJ2-5; no reliable D call. Trimming shortened V by 6 bases and J by 5 bases, and 7 bases separated the two germline ends. CDR1 LNHDA and CDR2 SQIVND come from the germline V gene (reference sequence). The CDR3 is 11 residues long. Drawing the rest from reference TRBV19 and TRBJ2-5, the complete variable domain is DGGITQSPKYLFRKEGQNVTLSCEQNLNHDAMYWYRQDPGQGLRLIYYSQIVNDFQKGDIAEGYSVSREKKESFPLTVTSAQKNPTAFYLCASRSGETQYFGPGTRLLVL.

The rearrangement uses TRBV7-9 and TRBJ1-1, with no clear D. Germline V CDR1 and CDR2: SEHNR, FQNEAQ (reference sequence). The CDR3 has 14 amino acids. Trimming shortened V by 3 bases and J by 1 base, and 9 bases separated the two germline ends. The CDR3 protein is CASSLGQKNTEAFF. Written as DNA, the CDR3 is TGTGCCAGCAGCTTGGGCCAGAAGAACACTGAAGCTTTCTTT.

The rearrangement joins TRBV7-2 to TRBJ1-1; 8 bases match TRBD1. V lost 3 bases, J lost 1 base, and 1 base stayed unmatched. The CDR3 is 14 residues long. Germline CDR1 reads SGHTA; CDR2 reads FQGNSA. The CDR3 DNA follows: TGTGCCAGCAGCTTCGACAGGGGGAACACTGAAGCTTTCTTT. Translation gives CASSFDRGNTEAFF. The whole variable domain, filled in from reference TRBV7-2 and TRBJ1-1, reads GAGVSQSPSNKVTEKGKDVELRCDPISGHTALYWYRQSLGQGLEFLIYFQGNSAPDKSGLPSDRFSAERTGGSVSTLTIQRTQQEDSAVYLCASSFDRGNTEAFFGQGTRLTVV.

The chain combines TRBV29-1 with TRBJ2-7, with TRBD2 identical over 14 bases. CDR3 length: 15 residues. Germline lookup yields CDR1 SQVTM and CDR2 ANQGSEA. Trimming removed 6 bases from V and 4 bases from J; junction bases left unmatched: 8. The CDR3 reads CSVNRLAGGIYEQYF. For the CDR3, the DNA is TGCAGCGTCAACCGACTAGCGGGAGGGATTTACGAGCAGTACTTC.

This chain joins TRBV28 and TRBJ2-7, with 9 bases aligning to TRBD1. Germline V gives CDR1 MDHEN, CDR2 SYDVKM. There are 13 residues in the CDR3. Trimming took 5 bases from V and 5 from J; bases not matched to a gene: 4. CDR3 region: CASSLQGADEQYF. Here the CDR3 DNA reads TGTGCCAGCAGTCTACAGGGGGCCGACGAGCAGTACTTC.

This clone was picked up one time. This chain joins TRBV4-3 and TRBJ2-1; TRBD2 agrees at 7 bases. This CDR3 spans 16 amino acids. Per germline, CDR1 LGHNA and CDR2 YSLEER. V lost 1 base to trimming and J lost 8 bases; unmatched junction nucleotides: 11. Here the CDR3 reads CASSQVLAAPRDEQFF. The CDR3 DNA follows: TGCGCCAGCAGCCAAGTCCTAGCGGCCCCGAGGGATGAGCAGTTCTTC.

The genes are TRBV5-1 and TRBJ2-1; TRBD2 matches 8 bases. This CDR3 spans 15 amino acids. Germline loops: CDR1 SGHRS, CDR2 YFSETQ. The junction had 7 bases not matched to a gene; V was cut back by 4 bases and J by 4 bases. The CDR3 region has the DNA TGCGCCAGCAGCCCCACCGGGGGGGGATACAATGAGCAGTTCTTC. This gives the protein CASSPTGGGYNEQFF.

V is TRBV7-8 and J is TRBJ2-1; 14 nucleotides line up with TRBD2. CDR3 length equals 17 residues. V shed 4 bases, J shed 8 bases, and the junction held 10 bases outside the gene matches. Germline CDR1 SGHVS, CDR2 FQNEAQ. In DNA, the CDR3 is TGTGCCAGCAGCTCTAGGACCGGGACTAGCGGGAGTTATGAGCAGTTCTTC. It yields the protein CASSSRTGTSGSYEQFF. Using reference TRBV7-8 and TRBJ2-1 for the parts outside the CDR3, the full variable domain is GAGVSQSPRYKVAKRGQDVALRCDPISGHVSLFWYQQALGQGPEFLTYFQNEAQLDKSGLPSDRFFAERPEGSVSTLKIQRTQQEDSAVYLCASSSRTGTSGSYEQFFGPGTRLTVL.

This chain uses TRBV7-8 with TRBJ1-1; tentatively, D is TRBD1 (6 bases). CDR3 length: 13 amino acids. Per germline, CDR1 SGHVS and CDR2 FQNEAQ. Between the trimmed V and J ends, which lost 5 bases and 1 base, there was a span of 8 bases. DNA of the CDR3: TGTGCCAGCAGCGAACAGGGGAACACTGAAGCTTTCTTT. It specifies CASSEQGNTEAFF.

The chain combines TRBV27 with TRBJ2-2; no firm D call. There are 13 residues in the CDR3. Germline CDR1 MNHEY, CDR2 SMNVEV (reference sequence). V was clipped by 5 bases and J by 7 bases, with 11 bases between them. The CDR3 reads CASSLEPRGELFF. Written as DNA, the CDR3 is TGTGCCAGCAGTCTCGAGCCCCGCGGGGAGCTGTTTTTT.

The gene calls are TRBV29-1 and TRBJ2-3; the match to TRBD2 covers 12 bases. CDR3 length: 16 amino acids. Losses at the gene ends were 4 bases for V and 10 bases for J; bases not matched to a gene: 15. Germline V lookup: CDR1 SQVTM, CDR2 ANQGSEA. The CDR3 DNA is TGCAGCGTTGCCTCTCGCCTAGCGGGAGGGCCAGGGCCGCAGTATTTT. Translating gives CSVASRLAGGPGPQYF.

This chain links TRBV10-3 with TRBJ1-5; perhaps TRBD1 as D (5 bases). This CDR3 is 14 amino acids long. The V end was cut by 5 bases, the J end by 0 bases, with 8 bases between. The V gene's germline CDR1 is ENHRY and CDR2 SYGVKD. The CDR3 sequence is CAISNGGSNQPQHF. In DNA, the CDR3 is TGTGCCATCAGTAACGGGGGTAGCAATCAGCCCCAGCATTTT.

The V gene is TRBV30, the J gene TRBJ1-1, with 7 bases aligning to TRBD1. V shed 3 bases, J shed 7 bases, and the junction held 8 bases outside the gene matches. This CDR3 contains 13 residues. Germline CDR1 reads GTSNPN; CDR2 reads SVGIG (reference sequence). Written as DNA, the CDR3 is TGTGCCTGGAGAAACAGGGGTATTCTTGAAGCTTTCTTT. Translating it yields CAWRNRGILEAFF.

The chain couples TRBV4-1 to TRBJ2-7, with 10 bases aligning to TRBD1. This CDR3 spans 15 amino acids. V shed 4 bases and J 6 bases; nucleotides not matched to a gene: 9. Germline loops: CDR1 MGHRA, CDR2 YSYEKL. The CDR3 DNA is TGCGCCAGCAGCCCCCGGGACAGGGGACTAATCGAGCAGTACTTC. It specifies CASSPRDRGLIEQYF.

The chain couples TRBV28 to TRBJ2-7, with D tentatively TRBD2 (11 bases). Per the germline V gene, CDR1 is MDHEN and CDR2 is SYDVKM. Trimming took off 6 bases at V and 3 bases at J, with 33 bases between the two ends. The CDR3 totals 20 residues. CDR3 in DNA: TGTGCCAGCAGCAGCCGACAGGGGGCTCGGCTAGCGGGAGGATTCTACGAGCAGTACTTC. This sequence encodes CASSSRQGARLAGGFYEQYF.

The chain combines TRBV4-3 with TRBJ2-7; TRBD2 agrees at 9 bases. The CDR3 covers 17 residues. V shed 0 bases, J shed 4 bases, and the junction held 10 bases outside the gene matches. CDR1 LGHNA and CDR2 YSLEER come from the germline V gene. CDR3 in amino acids: CASSQEMWAGGRYEQYF. The CDR3 nucleotides read TGCGCCAGCAGCCAAGAAATGTGGGCGGGAGGGCGATACGAGCAGTACTTC.

J is TRBJ2-1 and V is TRBV21-1; TRBD2 is taken as the D call from the table, unchecked against the DNA. TRBV21-1 is recorded as a pseudogene. The CDR3 extends over 13 amino acids. The CDR3 DNA reads as TGTGCCAGCAGGGACTCCCTTGCCAATGAGCAGTTCTTC. Translating it yields CASRDSLANEQFF.